This T cell receptor beta chain is from a study of blood T cell repertoires in COVID-19. Across the study: The samples span acute and convalescent COVID-19 from the United States, Italy and Spain. Sources were T cells, B-cell-depleted T cells, or PBMCs; the material itself was cDNA or gDNA.

This clone appeared a single time. Assay: immunoSEQ multiplex PCR; the TCRdb copy retains only in-frame clones and omits some. The sample lists about 330,000 clones, approximately 85% occurring once. V was clipped by 7 bases and J by 1 base; unmatched bases: 12. The CDR3 is 16 amino acids. Germline V gene lookup returns CDR1 SQVTM and CDR2 ANQGSEA. This TCR was recovered from a human donor in a cohort sampled during active COVID-19. Sequenced: peripheral blood. This chain uses TRBV29-1 with TRBJ1-5; 8 bases align to TRBD1. The CDR3 loop reads CSGCNRTGRSNQPQHF. DNA of the CDR3: TGCAGCGGCTGCAATCGGACAGGGCGGAGCAATCAGCCCCAGCATTTT.